Following are 26 T cell receptor beta chains from one sample sequenced in a study of T cell changes during pregnancy in multiple sclerosis. Some clones are missing from TCRdb's copy, which holds only in-frame ones; the method was immunoSEQ multiplex PCR. Of some 71,000 clones listed, just over 90% were seen once; the top ten hold approximately 1.5%. Sample: peripheral blood, taken after pregnancy. The receptors shown here come from a female donor with multiple sclerosis, enrolled in a pregnancy study.

This clone was recorded only once. V usage is TRBV5-1 and J usage is TRBJ2-7, with 10 bases aligning to TRBD2. V lost 4 bases and J lost 3; bases outside the gene matches: 4. The CDR3 has 14 residues. CDR1 and CDR2 (germline): SGHRS, YFSETQ. The CDR3 is CASSPGTSVYEQYF. The CDR3 nucleotides are TGCGCCAGCAGCCCGGGGACTAGCGTCTACGAGCAGTACTTC. Variable domain in full (rest from reference TRBV5-1 and TRBJ2-7): KAGVTQTPRYLIKTRGQQVTLSCSPISGHRSVSWYQQTPGQGLQFLFEYFSETQRNKGNFPGRFSGRQFSNSRSEMNVSTLELGDSALYLCASSPGTSVYEQYFGPGTRLTVT.

This clone came up a few times. The chain employs TRBV7-3 and TRBJ1-1, with 7 bases aligning to TRBD1. The CDR3 covers 17 residues. After removal of 4 bases from V and 2 bases from J, the junction contained 13 bases not matched to a gene. CDR1 and CDR2 from the germline V gene are SGHTA and FQGTGA. The CDR3 DNA is TGTGCCAGCAGCTCCCTTGGGGGTCAGGGGGTTAACACTGAAGCTTTCTTT. Protein product: CASSSLGGQGVNTEAFF.

This chain links TRBV12-5 with TRBJ2-7, with unresolved D. With 0 bases removed from V and 2 bases from J, the gap between germline ends came to 14 bases. Germline CDR1 and CDR2: LGHNT and FRNRAP. The CDR3 totals 16 residues. CDR3 DNA: TGTGCTAGTGGTTTGGTGCCTAGACCTACCGCCTACGAGCAGTACTTC. Amino acids: CASGLVPRPTAYEQYF.

The chain has TRBV6-6 and TRBJ2-7; 8 bases line up with TRBD2. With V trimmed by 5 bases and J by 4 bases, 10 bases remained unmatched. Germline V gene data show CDR1 as MNHNY and CDR2 as SVGAGI (reference sequence). The CDR3 length is 15 residues. CDR3 nucleotide sequence: TGTGCCAGCAGTCGGGCTAGCGGGCTGGGTTACGAGCAGTACTTC. Encoded protein: CASSRASGLGYEQYF.

The gene calls are TRBV19 and TRBJ1-2; TRBD1 might be the D (5 bases). The germline V gene has CDR1 LNHDA and CDR2 SQIVND (reference sequence). The CDR3 consists of 14 residues. Trimming pared 7 bases from V and 3 bases from J, leaving 15 bases between. CDR3 sequence (DNA): TGTGCCAGTAATCGAGGGCCGGGGGACTATGGCTACACCTTC. It specifies CASNRGPGDYGYTF. Full variable domain (remainder filled in from reference TRBV19 and TRBJ1-2): DGGITQSPKYLFRKEGQNVTLSCEQNLNHDAMYWYRQDPGQGLRLIYYSQIVNDFQKGDIAEGYSVSREKKESFPLTVTSAQKNPTAFYLCASNRGPGDYGYTFGSGTRLTVV.

The rearrangement uses TRBV4-1 and TRBJ2-1; maybe TRBD2 (6 bases). Trimming pared 6 bases from V and 8 bases from J, leaving 17 bases between. The CDR3 covers 14 residues. The V gene's germline CDR1 is MGHRA and CDR2 YSYEKL. CDR3 in amino acids: CASRGIGTPDEQFF. The CDR3 coding sequence is TGCGCCAGCAGGGGGATAGGGACTCCAGATGAGCAGTTCTTC.

V and J are TRBV30 and TRBJ2-7, with D tentatively TRBD1 (6 bases). The germline CDR1 and CDR2 sequences are GTSNPN and SVGIG (reference sequence). Trimming left V 0 bases short and J 3 bases short, with 12 bases between. CDR3 length: 14 residues. Written as DNA, the CDR3 is TGTGCCTGGAGTGTGGTGGGGGCTGGCTACGAGCAGTACTTC. Its translation: CAWSVVGAGYEQYF.

The chain recombines TRBV28 with TRBJ1-2, with TRBD1 matching 8 bases. Trimming removed 6 bases from V and 4 bases from J; junction bases left unmatched: 7. CDR3 length equals 14 residues. Germline CDR1 reads MDHEN; CDR2 reads SYDVKM. DNA for the CDR3: TGTGCCAGCAGACTCTCGGACAGGGCCTATGGCTACACCTTC. This sequence encodes CASRLSDRAYGYTF.

This rearrangement joins TRBV5-6 to TRBJ2-2; tentatively, D is TRBD2 (6 bases). The ends were cut back, 4 bases at V and 4 bases at J, with 17 bases in the middle. The CDR3 has 16 amino acids. Germline CDR1 and CDR2: SGHDT and YYEEEE. The chain's CDR3 is CASSGGTKFGTGELFF. The CDR3 DNA reads as TGTGCCAGCAGCGGGGGGACCAAATTTGGCACCGGGGAGCTGTTTTTT. Combining the CDR3 with reference TRBV5-6 and TRBJ2-2 gives the whole variable domain DAGVTQSPTHLIKTRGQQVTLRCSPKSGHDTVSWYQQALGQGPQFIFQYYEEEERQRGNFPDRFSGHQFPNYSSELNVNALLLGDSALYLCASSGGTKFGTGELFFGEGSRLTVL.

The chain joins TRBV18 to TRBJ1-5; D gene unclear. CDR3 size: 15 residues. Trimming cost V 2 bases and J 2 bases, with 10 bases left between them. Germline lookup yields CDR1 KGHSH and CDR2 LQKENI. As DNA, the CDR3 is TGTGCCAGCTCACCAGGGCCGATACGCAATCAGCCCCAGCATTTT. Amino acids: CASSPGPIRNQPQHF.

The V call is TRBV18, the J call TRBJ1-4; 8 nucleotides agree with TRBD1. Germline assignment: CDR1 KGHSH and CDR2 LQKENI. The CDR3 length is 14 residues. The J segment lost 5 bases and the V segment lost 2 bases, leaving 1 base of the junction unmatched. The CDR3 coding sequence is TGTGCCAGCTCACCAAACAGGGGGAATGAAAAACTGTTTTTT. It codes for CASSPNRGNEKLFF. Variable domain in full (rest from reference TRBV18 and TRBJ1-4): NAGVMQNPRHLVRRRGQEARLRCSPMKGHSHVYWYRQLPEEGLKFMVYLQKENIIDESGMPKERFSAEFPKEGPSILRIQQVVRGDSAAYFCASSPNRGNEKLFFGSGTQLSVL.

J is TRBJ1-2 and V is TRBV28; D perhaps matches TRBD1 (5 bases). Trimming cost V 4 bases and J 0 bases, with 15 bases left between them. CDR1 MDHEN and CDR2 SYDVKM come from the germline V gene. CDR3 size: 16 residues. The CDR3 loop is CASSSGGGPTNYGYTF. The CDR3 nucleotides read TGTGCCAGCAGTTCGGGGGGAGGACCTACTAACTATGGCTACACCTTC.

This chain joins TRBV5-6 and TRBJ2-3; 7 bases fit TRBD2. This CDR3 is built from 15 residues. Germline CDR1 SGHDT, CDR2 YYEEEE. V gave up 0 bases and J gave up 4 bases; unmatched junction bases: 5. CDR3 loop: CASSLVSGGSDTQYF. The CDR3 DNA reads as TGTGCCAGCAGCTTGGTTTCGGGAGGTTCAGATACGCAGTATTTT.

This chain connects TRBV5-1 to TRBJ1-2, with a possible D match to TRBD1 (6 bases). Germline CDR1 and CDR2: SGHRS and YFSETQ. Trimming stripped 0 bases from V and 8 bases from J, with 14 bases between. The CDR3 loop spans 14 amino acids. CDR3: CASSLEAGTKGYTF. DNA for the CDR3: TGCGCCAGCAGCTTGGAAGCAGGGACAAAGGGCTACACCTTC. The full variable domain, completed using reference TRBV5-1 and TRBJ1-2, is KAGVTQTPRYLIKTRGQQVTLSCSPISGHRSVSWYQQTPGQGLQFLFEYFSETQRNKGNFPGRFSGRQFSNSRSEMNVSTLELGDSALYLCASSLEAGTKGYTFGSGTRLTVV.

This clone was detected only once. The J gene is TRBJ1-1, the V gene TRBV5-1; unclear D gene. V was pared by 0 bases and J by 1 base, with 7 bases between. The CDR3 sequence is 14 residues long. CDR1 and CDR2 from the germline V gene are SGHRS and YFSETQ. The DNA for the CDR3 is TGCGCCAGCAGCTTGGAGGCGGGGAACACTGAAGCTTTCTTT. It codes for CASSLEAGNTEAFF.

CDR3 in amino acids: CASSIQGRDTGELFF. The CDR3 DNA is TGTGCCAGTAGTATCCAGGGTCGCGACACCGGGGAGCTGTTTTTT. This chain links TRBV19 with TRBJ2-2, with D possibly TRBD1 on 5 matching bases. Per germline, CDR1 LNHDA and CDR2 SQIVND (reference sequence). V lost 3 bases, J lost 3 bases, and 11 bases lay in between. The CDR3 has 15 residues.

V and J are TRBV5-5 and TRBJ1-4; D perhaps matches TRBD1 (5 bases). Germline CDR1 and CDR2: SGHKS and YYEKEE (reference sequence). The CDR3 extends over 15 amino acids. The V gene lost 2 bases and the J gene lost 0 bases, with 8 bases spanning the gap. CDR3 residues: CASSFRQPTNEKLFF. For the CDR3, the DNA is TGTGCCAGCAGCTTCCGACAGCCAACTAATGAAAAACTGTTTTTT.

This chain joins TRBV6-5 and TRBJ1-2; D is perhaps TRBD1 (6 bases). The length of the CDR3 is 15 residues. CDR1 MNHEY and CDR2 SVGAGI come from the germline V gene. The germline V and J ends were trimmed by 5 bases and 8 bases, with 21 bases remaining between them. The CDR3 sequence is CASSRDRFGQIGYTF. CDR3 bases: TGTGCCAGCAGTCGAGACAGGTTCGGACAGATAGGCTACACCTTC.

The gene calls are TRBV7-6 and TRBJ2-5; 13 bases fit TRBD2. V shed 5 bases and J 0 bases; nucleotides not matched to a gene: 9. Germline V lookup: CDR1 SGHVS, CDR2 FNYEAQ. The CDR3 consists of 18 residues. The CDR3 reads CASSQGTSGNMYQETQYF. CDR3 sequence (DNA): TGTGCCAGCAGCCAAGGGACTAGCGGGAATATGTACCAAGAGACCCAGTACTTC.

The rearrangement links TRBV5-4 to TRBJ2-1; no clear D. The V end lost 0 bases, the J end lost 8 bases, and 6 bases lay between the germline ends. The CDR3 consists of 12 residues. Germline CDR1 is SGHNT and CDR2 is YYREEE (reference sequence). The CDR3 here is CASSLAEDEQFF. The CDR3 region has the DNA TGTGCCAGCAGCTTGGCCGAGGATGAGCAGTTCTTC.

J is TRBJ2-6 and V is TRBV28; TRBD1 aligns across 7 bases. Germline V lookup: CDR1 MDHEN, CDR2 SYDVKM. The V and J ends lost 6 bases and 0 bases, in that order; junction bases with no gene match: 8. The CDR3 has 17 amino acids. The CDR3 coding sequence is TGTGCCAGCAGAACCGGACAGGCTAGCTCTGGGGCCAACGTCCTGACTTTC. Translation: CASRTGQASSGANVLTF.

V and J are TRBV5-1 and TRBJ2-7; 10 bases are shared with TRBD1. The CDR3 runs 13 residues. CDR1 is SGHRS and CDR2 is YFSETQ in the germline V gene. J gave up 6 bases and V 7 bases, and 7 bases lay outside the gene matches. The CDR3 nucleotides read TGCGCCAGCGATACGGGACAGGGGCGCGAGCAGTACTTC. As protein: CASDTGQGREQYF.

This clone was counted once. The rearrangement joins TRBV28 to TRBJ2-7; 9 bases map to TRBD2. The CDR3 length is 16 residues. The V gene end was trimmed by 5 bases and the J gene end by 2 bases; junction bases not matched to a gene: 10. CDR1 is MDHEN and CDR2 is SYDVKM in the germline V gene. CDR3 amino acids: CASSPHSGGIPYEQYF. In DNA, the CDR3 is TGTGCCAGCAGTCCCCATAGCGGGGGTATCCCCTACGAGCAGTACTTC.

The rearrangement uses TRBV27 and TRBJ2-7; 9 bases are shared with TRBD2. V gave up 8 bases and J gave up 2 bases; unmatched junction bases: 10. CDR1 and CDR2 from the germline V gene are MNHEY and SMNVEV (reference sequence). The CDR3 sequence is 15 residues long. The CDR3 region is CASQVRGLAPYEQYF. The CDR3 DNA follows: TGTGCCAGCCAGGTGAGGGGACTAGCCCCCTACGAGCAGTACTTC.

The chain couples TRBV11-2 to TRBJ2-2, with 7 bases lining up with TRBD2. Germline CDR1 SGHAT, CDR2 FQNNGV. J was trimmed by 2 bases and V by 1 base; bases with no gene match: 4. The CDR3 consists of 16 residues. CDR3 sequence (DNA): TGTGCCAGCAGCTTAGTCGGGACTAAAAACACCGGGGAGCTGTTTTTT. Translation: CASSLVGTKNTGELFF.

This sequence joins TRBV7-9 and TRBJ2-6, with 7 bases identical to TRBD1. Germline CDR1 is SEHNR and CDR2 is FQNEAQ (reference sequence). V lost 1 base, J lost 0 bases, and 9 bases stayed unmatched. This CDR3 has 19 residues. The CDR3 reads CASSLDPTGSYSGANVLTF. CDR3 coding DNA: TGTGCCAGCAGCTTAGACCCGACAGGGTCTTACTCTGGGGCCAACGTCCTGACTTTC.